This T cell receptor beta chain was sequenced in a study of shared clonotypes between healthy human individuals. Notes on the study in general: Researchers found naive subsets generally carried larger estimated richness than memory subsets.

Notes on this clone: The target antigen is unknown.

Trimming took 2 bases from V and 5 from J, leaving 10 bases between them. This CDR3 contains 14 residues. The V gene's germline CDR1 is MRHNA and CDR2 SNTAGT. The DNA input per sorted-subset replicate PCR was roughly 180 ng, corresponding to 32,000 or so T cell genomes. The assay was immunoSEQ multiplex PCR, and TCRdb's table has in-frame clones only and misses some. The repertoire has about 1.5 million clones, around 98% of them found once; the top ten carry 0.45%. Specimen: naive CD4+ T cells sorted from blood. Subset indicated: CD45RA+ positively selected. The chain employs TRBV6-4 and TRBJ2-1; D is uncertain. The sequence came from a man aged 30-40 years in good health. CDR3 DNA sequence: TGTGCCAGCAGTGACGGGTGGAGAAACAATGAGCAGTTCTTC. This sequence encodes CASSDGWRNNEQFF.